Given below is one T cell receptor beta chain in context. Its target is not known. These data are taken from a study of immune evolution from preneoplasia to lung adenocarcinoma. The study, taken as a whole, reports: Later-stage lesions seemingly showed higher T cell density and diversity than normal lung. Normal lung had the highest top T cell clone frequencies.

Sequencing used immunoSEQ multiplex PCR; TCRdb keeps in-frame clones, though not all of them. Altogether about 5,000 clones are present, approximately 80% being singletons, with the ten largest covering around 10%. Histologic diagnosis was independently verified by two lung pathologists. Sequencing was done on a sample of FFPE adjacent normal lung tissue. This receptor was identified in an older donor with lung adenocarcinoma.

CDR3 DNA sequence: TGTGCCAGCAGCCGACACCACAGGGGGCGCGTCAACAATGAGCAGTTCTTC. Its translation: CASSRHHRGRVNNEQFF. The rearrangement joins TRBV7-8 to TRBJ2-1; TRBD1 aligns across 9 bases. V lost 5 bases to trimming and J lost 5 bases; unmatched junction nucleotides: 13. The length of the CDR3 is 17 residues. Germline CDR1 is SGHVS and CDR2 is FQNEAQ.